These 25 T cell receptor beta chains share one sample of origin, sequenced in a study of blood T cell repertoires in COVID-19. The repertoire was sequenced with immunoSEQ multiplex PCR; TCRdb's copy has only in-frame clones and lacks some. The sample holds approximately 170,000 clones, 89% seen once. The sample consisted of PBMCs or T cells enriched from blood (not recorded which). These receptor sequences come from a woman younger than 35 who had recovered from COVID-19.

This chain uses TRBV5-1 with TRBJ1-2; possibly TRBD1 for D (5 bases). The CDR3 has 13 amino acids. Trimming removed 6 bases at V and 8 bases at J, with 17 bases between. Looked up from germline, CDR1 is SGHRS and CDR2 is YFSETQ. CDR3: CASTLGGGRGYTF. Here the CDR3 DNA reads TGCGCCAGCACTCTGGGGGGGGGACGAGGCTACACCTTC.

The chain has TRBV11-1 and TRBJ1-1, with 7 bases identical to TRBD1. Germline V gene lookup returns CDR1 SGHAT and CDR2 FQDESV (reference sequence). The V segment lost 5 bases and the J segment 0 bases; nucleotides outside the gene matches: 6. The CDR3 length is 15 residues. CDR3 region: CASSPRTGVNTEAFF. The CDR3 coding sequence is TGTGCCAGCAGCCCCAGGACAGGAGTGAACACTGAAGCTTTCTTT.

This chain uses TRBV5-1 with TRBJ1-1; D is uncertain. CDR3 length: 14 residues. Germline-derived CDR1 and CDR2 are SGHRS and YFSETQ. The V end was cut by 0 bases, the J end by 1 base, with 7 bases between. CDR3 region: CASSLGAKNTEAFF. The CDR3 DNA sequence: TGCGCCAGCAGCTTGGGAGCGAAGAACACTGAAGCTTTCTTT.

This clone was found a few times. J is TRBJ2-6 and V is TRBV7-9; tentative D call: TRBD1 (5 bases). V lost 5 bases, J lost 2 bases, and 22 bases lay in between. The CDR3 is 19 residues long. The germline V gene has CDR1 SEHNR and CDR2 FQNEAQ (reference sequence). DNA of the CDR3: TGTGCCAGCAGCCAAGGACATTTCTCAGACCTCCCTGGGGCCAACGTCCTGACTTTC. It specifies CASSQGHFSDLPGANVLTF.

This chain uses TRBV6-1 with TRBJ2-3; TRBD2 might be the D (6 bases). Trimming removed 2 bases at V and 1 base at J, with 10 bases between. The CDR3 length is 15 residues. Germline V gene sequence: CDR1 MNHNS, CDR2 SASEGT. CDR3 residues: CASSESVAGTDTQYF. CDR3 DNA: TGTGCCAGCAGTGAATCGGTAGCGGGCACAGATACGCAGTATTTT.

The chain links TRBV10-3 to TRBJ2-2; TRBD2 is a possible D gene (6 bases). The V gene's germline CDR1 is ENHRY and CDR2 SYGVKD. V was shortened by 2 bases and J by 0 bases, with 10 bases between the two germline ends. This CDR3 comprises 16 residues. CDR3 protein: CAISEVRGSNTGELFF. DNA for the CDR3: TGTGCCATCAGTGAGGTTCGGGGGTCGAACACCGGGGAGCTGTTTTTT.

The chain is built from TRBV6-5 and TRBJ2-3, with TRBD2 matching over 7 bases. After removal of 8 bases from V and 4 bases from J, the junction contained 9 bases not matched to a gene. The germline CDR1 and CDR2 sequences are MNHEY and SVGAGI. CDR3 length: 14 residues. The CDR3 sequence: CASRLAVGADTQYF. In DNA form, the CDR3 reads TGTGCCAGCCGGCTAGCGGTTGGAGCAGATACGCAGTATTTT.

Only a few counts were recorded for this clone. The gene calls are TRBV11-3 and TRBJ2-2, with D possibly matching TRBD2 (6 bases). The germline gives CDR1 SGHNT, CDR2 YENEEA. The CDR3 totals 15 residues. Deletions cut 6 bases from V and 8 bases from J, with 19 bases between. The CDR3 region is CASSNGLSGYGELFF. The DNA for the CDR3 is TGTGCCAGCAGTAACGGACTATCGGGTTATGGGGAGCTGTTTTTT.

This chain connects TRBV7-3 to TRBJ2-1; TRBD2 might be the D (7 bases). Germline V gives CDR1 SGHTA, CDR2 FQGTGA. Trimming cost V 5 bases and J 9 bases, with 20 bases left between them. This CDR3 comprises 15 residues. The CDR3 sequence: CASSPHGGQSAEQFF. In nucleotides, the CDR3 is TGTGCCAGCAGCCCCCACGGGGGGCAATCGGCTGAGCAGTTCTTC.

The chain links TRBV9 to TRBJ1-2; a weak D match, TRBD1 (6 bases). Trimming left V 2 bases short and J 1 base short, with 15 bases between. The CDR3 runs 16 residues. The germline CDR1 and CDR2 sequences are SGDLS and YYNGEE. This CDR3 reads CASSVTRDILNYGYTF. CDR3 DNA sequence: TGTGCCAGCAGCGTCACTCGGGACATCCTTAACTATGGCTACACCTTC.

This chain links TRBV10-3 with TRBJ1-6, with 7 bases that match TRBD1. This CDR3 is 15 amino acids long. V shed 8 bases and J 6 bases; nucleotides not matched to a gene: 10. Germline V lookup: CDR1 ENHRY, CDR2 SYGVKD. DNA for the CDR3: TGTGCCATCGGGAGTGTGGGACAGTCTAATTCACCCCTCCACTTT. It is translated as CAIGSVGQSNSPLHF.

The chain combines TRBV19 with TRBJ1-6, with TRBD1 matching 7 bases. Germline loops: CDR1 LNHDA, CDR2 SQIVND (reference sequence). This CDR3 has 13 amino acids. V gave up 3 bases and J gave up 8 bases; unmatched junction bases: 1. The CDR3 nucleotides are TGTGCCAGTAGTATCGGGACAGATTCACCCCTCCACTTT. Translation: CASSIGTDSPLHF. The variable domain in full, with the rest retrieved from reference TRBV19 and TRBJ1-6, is DGGITQSPKYLFRKEGQNVTLSCEQNLNHDAMYWYRQDPGQGLRLIYYSQIVNDFQKGDIAEGYSVSREKKESFPLTVTSAQKNPTAFYLCASSIGTDSPLHFGNGTRLTVT.

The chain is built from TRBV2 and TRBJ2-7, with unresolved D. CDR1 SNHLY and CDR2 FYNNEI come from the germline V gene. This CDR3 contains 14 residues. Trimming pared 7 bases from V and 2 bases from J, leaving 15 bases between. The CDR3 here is CASNVESNAYEQYF. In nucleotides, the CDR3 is TGTGCCAGCAATGTCGAAAGCAACGCCTACGAGCAGTACTTC.

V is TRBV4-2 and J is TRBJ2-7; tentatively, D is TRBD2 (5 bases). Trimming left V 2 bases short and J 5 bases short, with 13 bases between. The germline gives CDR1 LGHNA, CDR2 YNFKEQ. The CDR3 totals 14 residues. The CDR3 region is CASSQSREPNEQYF. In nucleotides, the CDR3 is TGTGCCAGCAGCCAATCCCGGGAACCCAACGAGCAGTACTTC.

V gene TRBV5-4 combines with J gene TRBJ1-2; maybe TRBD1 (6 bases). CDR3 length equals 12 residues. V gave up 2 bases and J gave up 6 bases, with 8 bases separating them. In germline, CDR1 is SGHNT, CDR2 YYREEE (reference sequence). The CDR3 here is CASSLGGDGYTF. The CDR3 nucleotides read TGTGCCAGCAGCTTAGGGGGGGATGGCTACACCTTC.

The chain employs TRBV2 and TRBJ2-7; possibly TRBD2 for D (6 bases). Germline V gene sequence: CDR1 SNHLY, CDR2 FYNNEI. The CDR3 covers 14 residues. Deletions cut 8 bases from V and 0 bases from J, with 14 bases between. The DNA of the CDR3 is TGTGCCAGCTCCCGGGACTTATACTCCTACGAGCAGTACTTC. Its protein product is CASSRDLYSYEQYF.

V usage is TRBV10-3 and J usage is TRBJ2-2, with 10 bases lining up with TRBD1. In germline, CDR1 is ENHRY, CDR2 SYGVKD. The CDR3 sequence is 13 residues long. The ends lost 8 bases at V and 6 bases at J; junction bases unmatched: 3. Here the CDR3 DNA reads TGTGCCATCGGGGACAGGGGCTCCGGGGAGCTGTTTTTT. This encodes CAIGDRGSGELFF.

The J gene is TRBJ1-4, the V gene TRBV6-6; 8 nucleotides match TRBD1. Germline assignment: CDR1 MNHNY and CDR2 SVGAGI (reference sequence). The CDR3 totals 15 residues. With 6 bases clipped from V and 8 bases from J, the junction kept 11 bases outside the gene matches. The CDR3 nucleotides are TGTGCCAGCAGCCCCACGGGACAGGCCGGGGAAAAACTGTTTTTT. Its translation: CASSPTGQAGEKLFF.

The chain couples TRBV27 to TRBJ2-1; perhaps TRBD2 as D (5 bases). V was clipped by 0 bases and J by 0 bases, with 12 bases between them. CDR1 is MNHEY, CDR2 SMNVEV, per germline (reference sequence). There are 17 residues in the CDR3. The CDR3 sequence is CASSLSTQRSSYNEQFF. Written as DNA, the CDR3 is TGTGCCAGCAGTTTATCGACGCAGCGGAGCTCCTACAATGAGCAGTTCTTC.

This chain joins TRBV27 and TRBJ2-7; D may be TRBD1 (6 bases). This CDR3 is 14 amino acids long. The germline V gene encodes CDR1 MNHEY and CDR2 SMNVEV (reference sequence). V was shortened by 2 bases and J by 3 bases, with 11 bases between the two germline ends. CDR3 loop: CASSLPGQSYEQYF. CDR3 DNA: TGTGCCAGCAGTTTACCAGGACAGAGCTACGAGCAGTACTTC.

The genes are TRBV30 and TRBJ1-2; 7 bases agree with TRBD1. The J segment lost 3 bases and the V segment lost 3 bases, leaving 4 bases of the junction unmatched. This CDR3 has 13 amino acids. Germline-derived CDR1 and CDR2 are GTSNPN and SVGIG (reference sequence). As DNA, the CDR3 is TGTGCCTGGAGCCAGGGGGTGGACTATGGCTACACCTTC. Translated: CAWSQGVDYGYTF.

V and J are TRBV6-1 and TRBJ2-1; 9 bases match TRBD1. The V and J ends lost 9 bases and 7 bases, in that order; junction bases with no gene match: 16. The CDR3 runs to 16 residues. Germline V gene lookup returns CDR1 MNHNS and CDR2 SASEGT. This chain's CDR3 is CASIELPGQGLNEQFF. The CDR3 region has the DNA TGTGCCAGTATTGAATTACCGGGACAGGGCCTAAATGAGCAGTTCTTC.

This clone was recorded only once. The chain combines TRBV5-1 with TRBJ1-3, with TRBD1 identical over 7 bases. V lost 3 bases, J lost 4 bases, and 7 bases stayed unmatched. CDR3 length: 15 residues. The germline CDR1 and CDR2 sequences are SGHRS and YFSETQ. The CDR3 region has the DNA TGCGCCAGCAGCTCAGGTGGGACAGAAGGAAACACCATATATTTT. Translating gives CASSSGGTEGNTIYF. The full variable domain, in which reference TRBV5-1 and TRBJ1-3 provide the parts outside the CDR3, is KAGVTQTPRYLIKTRGQQVTLSCSPISGHRSVSWYQQTPGQGLQFLFEYFSETQRNKGNFPGRFSGRQFSNSRSEMNVSTLELGDSALYLCASSSGGTEGNTIYFGEGSWLTVV.

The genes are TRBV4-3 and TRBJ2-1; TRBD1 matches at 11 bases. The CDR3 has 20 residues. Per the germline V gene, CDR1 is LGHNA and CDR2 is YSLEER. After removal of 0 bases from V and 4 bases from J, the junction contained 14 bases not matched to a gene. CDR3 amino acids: CASSQDRLKGQGARYNEQFF. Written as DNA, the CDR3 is TGCGCCAGCAGCCAAGATCGGCTAAAAGGACAGGGGGCTAGATACAATGAGCAGTTCTTC.

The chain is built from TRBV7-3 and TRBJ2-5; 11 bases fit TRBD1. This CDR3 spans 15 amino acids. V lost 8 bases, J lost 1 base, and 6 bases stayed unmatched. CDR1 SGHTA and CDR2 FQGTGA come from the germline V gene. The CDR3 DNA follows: TGTGCCAGCGCCAAGGACAGGGGGCCCCAAGAGACCCAGTACTTC. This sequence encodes CASAKDRGPQETQYF.